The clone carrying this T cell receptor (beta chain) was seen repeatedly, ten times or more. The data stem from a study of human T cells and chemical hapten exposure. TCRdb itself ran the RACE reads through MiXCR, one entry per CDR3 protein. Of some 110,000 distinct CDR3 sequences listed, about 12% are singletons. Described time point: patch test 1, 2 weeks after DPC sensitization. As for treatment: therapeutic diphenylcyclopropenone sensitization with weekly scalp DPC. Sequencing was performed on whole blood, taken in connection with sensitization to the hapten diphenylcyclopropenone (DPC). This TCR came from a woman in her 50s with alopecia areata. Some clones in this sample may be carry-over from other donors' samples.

The CDR3 DNA follows: TGCGCCAGCAGGGGGAGCAGAGGGGAGACCCAGTACTTC. Amino acid sequence: CASRGSRGETQYF. The chain links TRBV4-1 to TRBJ2-5; possibly TRBD2 for D (5 bases). V was pared by 6 bases and J by 5 bases, with 13 bases between. The CDR3 runs 13 residues. Germline assignment: CDR1 MGHRA and CDR2 YSYEKL.